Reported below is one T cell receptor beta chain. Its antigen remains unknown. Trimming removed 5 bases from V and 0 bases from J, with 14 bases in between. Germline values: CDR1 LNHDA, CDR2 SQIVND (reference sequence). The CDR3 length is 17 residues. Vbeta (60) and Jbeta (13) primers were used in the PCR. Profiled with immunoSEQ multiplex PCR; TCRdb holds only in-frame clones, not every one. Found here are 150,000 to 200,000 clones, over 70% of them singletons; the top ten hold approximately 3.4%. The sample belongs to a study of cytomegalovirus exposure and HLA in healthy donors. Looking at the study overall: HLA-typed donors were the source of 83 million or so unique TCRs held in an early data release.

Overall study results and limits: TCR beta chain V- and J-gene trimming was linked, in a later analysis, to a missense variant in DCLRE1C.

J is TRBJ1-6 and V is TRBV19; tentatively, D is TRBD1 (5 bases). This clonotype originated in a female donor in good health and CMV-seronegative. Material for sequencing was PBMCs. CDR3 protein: CASSQAGLSSYNSPLHF. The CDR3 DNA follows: TGTGCCAGTAGTCAGGCAGGGTTGAGCTCCTATAATTCACCCCTCCACTTT.